The TCR beta chain under discussion was sequenced for a study of T cells in localized non-small cell lung cancer. The V end lost 3 bases, the J end lost 1 base, and 9 bases lay between the germline ends. The CDR3 is made up of 14 amino acids. Germline loops: CDR1 LNHDA, CDR2 SQIVND (reference sequence). The method was immunoSEQ multiplex PCR; TCRdb's version includes in-frame clones alone and lacks a portion of them. Here the sample spans about 24,000 clones, around 81% being singletons. The clonotype originates from a man aged 40 to 69 with stage II lung adenocarcinoma. The rearrangement links TRBV19 to TRBJ1-1, with a weak D call TRBD1 (5 bases). The specimen was PBMCs, collected before any cancer treatment. CDR3 sequence: CASSIGGKNTEAFF. As DNA, the CDR3 is TGTGCCAGTAGTATTGGGGGAAAGAACACTGAAGCTTTCTTT.